This T cell receptor (beta chain) stems from a study of CD8+ T cells in alopecia areata. Treatment denoted: oral pan-JAK inhibitor, 5-10 mg twice daily. Sorting of PBMCs yielded the CD4+ and CD8+ T cells. The CDR3 runs 16 residues. The V end lost 0 bases, the J end lost 0 bases, and 9 bases lay between the germline ends. From germline, CDR1 is MNHEY and CDR2 SMNVEV (reference sequence). Reverse transcribed after extraction, RNA yielded cDNA as the sequencing template. Method: immunoSEQ multiplex PCR; TCRdb's copy keeps in-frame clones and lacks some. The profile covers about 76,000 clones, with approximately 70% appearing a single time and around 20% taken by the ten largest.

This chain joins TRBV27 and TRBJ1-5; D not certain. The source material was CD8+ T cells sorted from blood, sampled at week 24, from a patient treated with tofacitinib. This TCR came from a human donor with alopecia areata. This chain's CDR3 is CASSLSGGLSNQPQHF. The CDR3 bases are TGTGCCAGCAGTTTATCGGGAGGACTTAGCAATCAGCCCCAGCATTTT.